These 20 T cell receptor beta chains originate from one sample sequenced in a study of radiotherapy plus CTLA-4 blockade in lung cancer. Only in-frame clones appear in the TCRdb table, and some are missing; sequencing was by immunoSEQ multiplex PCR. The repertoire holds 120,000 or so clones, with 78% as singletons. The source was peripheral blood, collected from a patient treated with radiotherapy plus ipilimumab. The source of these receptors is a human donor with non-small cell lung cancer who had a partial response to radiotherapy plus ipilimumab.

This chain links TRBV6-5 with TRBJ2-1, with D possibly being TRBD1 (6 bases). With 6 bases removed from V and 1 base from J, the gap between germline ends came to 13 bases. Germline CDR1 MNHEY, CDR2 SVGAGI. The CDR3 consists of 15 residues. In nucleotides, the CDR3 is TGTGCCAGCAGCACTGACAGGTTGTCCTACAATGAGCAGTTCTTC. This translates into CASSTDRLSYNEQFF.

This clone has a handful of counts. The chain links TRBV21-1 to TRBJ2-7; the listed D gene, TRBD2, was not tested against the DNA. TRBV21-1 is a recognized pseudogene. CDR3 length: 16 amino acids. Here the CDR3 DNA reads TGTGCCAGCAGCGCGCGACTAGCGGGCGTCTCCTACGAGCAGTACGTC. Protein: CASSARLAGVSYEQYV.

The rearrangement uses TRBV9 and TRBJ2-4; 12 nucleotides agree with TRBD2. Trimming at V came to 7 bases and at J to 6 bases, leaving 2 bases not matched to a gene. Germline CDR1 reads SGDLS; CDR2 reads YYNGEE. The length of the CDR3 is 13 residues. CDR3 residues: CASAGLAGNIQYF. The CDR3 DNA follows: TGTGCCAGCGCGGGACTAGCGGGAAACATTCAGTACTTC. Using reference TRBV9 and TRBJ2-4 for the parts outside the CDR3, the full variable domain is DSGVTQTPKHLITATGQRVTLRCSPRSGDLSVYWYQQSLDQGLQFLIQYYNGEERAKGNILERFSAQQFPDLHSELNLSSLELGDSALYFCASAGLAGNIQYFGAGTRLSVL.

The chain recombines TRBV6-1 with TRBJ1-2; D is ambiguous. V dropped 6 bases and J dropped 5 bases, with 13 bases sitting between them. This CDR3 contains 13 residues. The germline gives CDR1 MNHNS, CDR2 SASEGT. The DNA of the CDR3 is TGTGCCAGCAGCTTAGAGAGGGAATATGGCTACACCTTC. It encodes CASSLEREYGYTF.

The gene calls are TRBV19 and TRBJ1-5, with TRBD1 matching over 9 bases. The CDR3 runs 17 residues. Germline V CDR1 and CDR2: LNHDA, SQIVND (reference sequence). V lost 4 bases and J lost 2; bases outside the gene matches: 9. CDR3 nucleotides: TGTGCCAGTAGTAGGAGAAACAGGGGGCAGGGCAATCAGCCCCAGCATTTT. Translation gives CASSRRNRGQGNQPQHF.

This clone was observed a single time. The J gene is TRBJ1-5, the V gene TRBV4-1; tentatively, D is TRBD1 (5 bases). The CDR3 has 14 residues. The germline gives CDR1 MGHRA, CDR2 YSYEKL. Between the trimmed V and J ends, which lost 2 bases and 4 bases, there was a span of 9 bases. CDR3 DNA: TGCGCCAGCAGCCAAATACAGGCGAATCAGCCCCAGCATTTT. Its protein is CASSQIQANQPQHF.

This CDR3 reads CASSSLGQGTGEQYF. CDR3 DNA: TGCGCCAGCAGCTCGCTGGGACAGGGAACGGGGGAGCAGTACTTC. The gene calls are TRBV5-1 and TRBJ2-7, with 9 nucleotides matching TRBD1. Germline V gives CDR1 SGHRS, CDR2 YFSETQ. CDR3 length: 15 residues. V shed 3 bases and J 7 bases; nucleotides not matched to a gene: 11. The variable domain in full, completed from reference TRBV5-1 and TRBJ2-7, reads KAGVTQTPRYLIKTRGQQVTLSCSPISGHRSVSWYQQTPGQGLQFLFEYFSETQRNKGNFPGRFSGRQFSNSRSEMNVSTLELGDSALYLCASSSLGQGTGEQYFGPGTRLTVT.

The genes are TRBV5-1 and TRBJ2-3; 7 bases are a match to TRBD2. The CDR3 consists of 15 residues. CDR1 is SGHRS, CDR2 YFSETQ, per germline. V was pared by 0 bases and J by 3 bases, with 4 bases of the junction left unmatched. CDR3: CASSLVPSGTDTQYF. The DNA of the CDR3 is TGCGCCAGCAGCTTGGTTCCTAGCGGAACAGATACGCAGTATTTT.

This chain links TRBV28 with TRBJ1-5; 7 bases match TRBD1. The CDR3 length is 15 residues. Germline V CDR1 and CDR2: MDHEN, SYDVKM. The V gene end was trimmed by 4 bases and the J gene end by 3 bases; junction bases not matched to a gene: 6. CDR3: CASSYAGQTNQPQHF. The CDR3 DNA reads as TGTGCCAGCAGTTATGCGGGACAGACCAATCAGCCCCAGCATTTT.

This clone appeared a single time. The V and J genes are TRBV2 and TRBJ1-1; 7 bases match TRBD1. Trimming at V came to 8 bases and at J to 3 bases, leaving 6 bases not matched to a gene. This CDR3 region has 13 residues. CDR1 and CDR2 (germline): SNHLY, FYNNEI. For the CDR3, the DNA is TGTGCCAGCCAAGGACAGGTCTACACTGAAGCTTTCTTT. Amino acids: CASQGQVYTEAFF.

This clone was counted only a few times. The gene calls are TRBV4-3 and TRBJ1-2, with 7 bases identical to TRBD1. The V and J ends lost 0 bases and 0 bases, in that order; junction bases with no gene match: 4. The CDR3 is made up of 16 amino acids. The germline CDR1 and CDR2 sequences are LGHNA and YSLEER. The CDR3 protein is CASSQDLGQTNYGYTF. The CDR3 coding sequence is TGCGCCAGCAGCCAAGATTTGGGACAGACTAACTATGGCTACACCTTC.

The J gene is TRBJ1-2, the V gene TRBV5-1, with D unclear. The CDR3 consists of 14 residues. Trimming left V 6 bases short and J 4 bases short, with 16 bases between. CDR1 and CDR2 from the germline V gene are SGHRS and YFSETQ. CDR3 coding DNA: TGCGCCAGCACCTCGGTGCCGGCAGGCTATGGCTACACCTTC. Encoded protein: CASTSVPAGYGYTF.

V usage is TRBV12-5 and J usage is TRBJ2-1; 7 bases align to TRBD2. The length of the CDR3 is 16 residues. V was pared by 7 bases and J by 3 bases, with 12 bases of the junction left unmatched. Germline V lookup: CDR1 LGHNT, CDR2 FRNRAP. The CDR3 coding sequence is TGTGCTAGTGCTCCGAGGTGGGAGGGCCTCTACAATGAGCAGTTCTTC. Amino acid sequence: CASAPRWEGLYNEQFF. Full variable domain (remainder filled in from reference TRBV12-5 and TRBJ2-1): DARVTQTPRHKVTEMGQEVTMRCQPILGHNTVFWYRQTMMQGLELLAYFRNRAPLDDSGMPKDRFSAEMPDATLATLKIQPSEPRDSAVYFCASAPRWEGLYNEQFFGPGTRLTVL.

CDR3 amino acids: CASSASGGKTDTQYF. In DNA, the CDR3 is TGTGCCAGCAGCGCCTCAGGGGGCAAGACAGATACGCAGTATTTT. V usage is TRBV9 and J usage is TRBJ2-3, with TRBD1 matching 8 bases. V gave up 3 bases and J gave up 3 bases; unmatched junction bases: 6. Germline V gene sequence: CDR1 SGDLS, CDR2 YYNGEE. The length of the CDR3 is 15 residues.

The chain uses TRBV28 and TRBJ1-3; D gene ambiguous. Per germline, CDR1 MDHEN and CDR2 SYDVKM. The ends were cut back, 1 base at V and 0 bases at J, with 13 bases in the middle. The CDR3 contains 17 residues. CDR3: CASSLFEGPSSGNTIYF. CDR3 bases: TGTGCCAGCAGTTTATTTGAGGGCCCAAGCTCTGGAAACACCATATATTTT.

V and J are TRBV7-3 and TRBJ2-2; TRBD2 matches 13 bases. The junction had 2 bases not matched to a gene; V was cut back by 2 bases and J by 5 bases. Germline values: CDR1 SGHTA, CDR2 FQGTGA. The length of the CDR3 is 16 residues. DNA for the CDR3: TGTGCCAGCAGCTTAGGACTAGCGGGAGCGACCGGGGAGCTGTTTTTT. Its translation is CASSLGLAGATGELFF.

V is TRBV4-1 and J is TRBJ1-1; weak D call: TRBD1 (5 bases). Trimming pared 1 base from V and 8 bases from J, leaving 20 bases between. CDR3 length equals 16 residues. The germline V gene encodes CDR1 MGHRA and CDR2 YSYEKL. This CDR3 reads CASSQGLFGRGTEAFF. CDR3 nucleotide sequence: TGCGCCAGCAGCCAAGGCTTGTTTGGGAGGGGAACCGAAGCTTTCTTT.

The chain has TRBV30 and TRBJ2-1; a weak D match, TRBD2 (6 bases). The CDR3 has 17 residues. CDR1 is GTSNPN, CDR2 SVGIG, per germline (reference sequence). The V gene lost 1 base and the J gene lost 4 bases, with 20 bases spanning the gap. The CDR3: CAWSGRGYREGYNEQFF. CDR3 in DNA: TGTGCCTGGAGTGGTCGGGGGTATAGAGAGGGGTACAATGAGCAGTTCTTC.

The rearrangement uses TRBV28 and TRBJ1-2, with a tentative D call TRBD1 (5 bases). The germline V gene has CDR1 MDHEN and CDR2 SYDVKM. V gave up 4 bases and J gave up 6 bases, with 15 bases separating them. This CDR3 spans 14 amino acids. Here the CDR3 reads CASSSPGQGDGYTF. CDR3 coding DNA: TGTGCCAGCAGTTCCCCTGGGCAGGGCGATGGCTACACCTTC.

The chain couples TRBV28 to TRBJ1-5; a possible D gene is TRBD1 (5 bases). Germline values: CDR1 MDHEN, CDR2 SYDVKM. Trimming shortened V by 7 bases and J by 1 base, and 8 bases separated the two germline ends. The CDR3 contains 13 residues. The CDR3 is CASMGGSNQPQHF. DNA of the CDR3: TGTGCCAGCATGGGGGGAAGCAATCAGCCCCAGCATTTT.